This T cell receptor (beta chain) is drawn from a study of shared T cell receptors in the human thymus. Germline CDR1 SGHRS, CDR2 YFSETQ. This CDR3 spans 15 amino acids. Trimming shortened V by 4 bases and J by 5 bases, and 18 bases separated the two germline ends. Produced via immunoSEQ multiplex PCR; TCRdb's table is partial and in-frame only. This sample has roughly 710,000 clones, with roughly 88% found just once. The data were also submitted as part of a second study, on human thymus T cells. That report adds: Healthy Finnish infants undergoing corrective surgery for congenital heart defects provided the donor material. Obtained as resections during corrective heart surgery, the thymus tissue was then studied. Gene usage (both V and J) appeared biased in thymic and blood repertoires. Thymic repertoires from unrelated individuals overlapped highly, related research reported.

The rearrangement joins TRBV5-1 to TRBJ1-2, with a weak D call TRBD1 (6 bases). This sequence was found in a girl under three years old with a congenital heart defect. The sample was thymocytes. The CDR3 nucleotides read TGCGCCAGCAGCCTTAAACGGGGACACCTATATGGCTACACCTTC. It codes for CASSLKRGHLYGYTF.